Listed below are T cell receptor beta chains from one sample, sequenced in a study of cytomegalovirus exposure and HLA in healthy donors. Assay used: immunoSEQ multiplex PCR; TCRdb lists only in-frame clones, some missing. The repertoire holds some 150,000 clones, with approximately 78% as singletons. Input material: PBMCs. All receptors come from a woman aged 45-65 years in good health and CMV-seropositive. The CDR3 runs from the conserved cysteine through the conserved F or W. The D gene is left open where the match is weak. The size entry is marked missing in some rows and otherwise reads once, few, many or a size class.

j_call: TRBJ2-7; d_call: -; clone_size: -; v_call: TRBV15; cdr3_nt: TGTGCCACCAGCAGAGATTCTCCGCAACAGGGTAACGAGCAGTACTTC; cdr3_aa: CATSRDSPQQGNEQYF
j_call: TRBJ1-3; d_call: TRBD1; clone_size: -; v_call: TRBV5-6; cdr3_nt: TGTGCCAGCAGCTTGGCCTCAGGGGGCTCTGGAAACACCATATATTTT; cdr3_aa: CASSLASGGSGNTIYF
j_call: TRBJ1-2; d_call: -; clone_size: -; v_call: TRBV2; cdr3_nt: TGTGCCAGCAGTGAACGACTGAGGTATGGCTACACCTTC; cdr3_aa: CASSERLRYGYTF
j_call: TRBJ2-1; d_call: TRBD2; clone_size: -; v_call: TRBV6-1; cdr3_nt: TGTGCCAGCAGGAGGCTAGCGGGGTGGAATGAGCAGTTCTTC; cdr3_aa: CASRRLAGWNEQFF
j_call: TRBJ2-5; d_call: TRBD2; clone_size: -; v_call: TRBV5-1; cdr3_nt: TGCGCCAGCAGCTCCGAGACTAGCGGGGGAGGAGAGACCCAGTACTTC; cdr3_aa: CASSSETSGGGETQYF
j_call: TRBJ2-5; d_call: -; clone_size: few; v_call: TRBV7-2; cdr3_nt: TGTGCCAGCAGCTTAATGCGGGAGACCCAGTACTTC; cdr3_aa: CASSLMRETQYF
j_call: TRBJ1-1; d_call: TRBD1; clone_size: -; v_call: TRBV15; cdr3_nt: TGTGCCACCAGCAGAGATTCTCGTCCACAGGGGGCGAACACTGAAGCTTTCTTT; cdr3_aa: CATSRDSRPQGANTEAFF
j_call: TRBJ2-5; d_call: TRBD2; clone_size: -; v_call: TRBV14; cdr3_nt: TGTGCCAGCAGCATCTGGGCGGGGAGGGGAGAGACCCAGTACTTC; cdr3_aa: CASSIWAGRGETQYF
j_call: TRBJ1-6; d_call: -; clone_size: -; v_call: TRBV6-1; cdr3_nt: TGTGCGGGGGGGGCGCTCCTAAATTCACCCCTCCACTTT; cdr3_aa: CAGGALLNSPLHF
j_call: TRBJ2-1; d_call: -; clone_size: -; v_call: TRBV9; cdr3_nt: TGTGCCAGCAGCGTAGCTGGGGGGTTCGGTGAGCAGTTCTTC; cdr3_aa: CASSVAGGFGEQFF
j_call: TRBJ1-5; d_call: TRBD1; clone_size: few; v_call: TRBV6-6; cdr3_nt: TGTGCCAGCAGGGTGGACAGGGCGGGACAGCCCCAGCATTTT; cdr3_aa: CASRVDRAGQPQHF
j_call: TRBJ2-7; d_call: -; clone_size: few; v_call: TRBV11-2; cdr3_nt: TGTGCCAGCAGCTTAGATCGCGGGGGCGCCTTGTACGAGCAGTACTTC; cdr3_aa: CASSLDRGGALYEQYF
j_call: TRBJ2-7; d_call: -; clone_size: -; v_call: TRBV9; cdr3_nt: TGTGCCAGCAGCGTAACAGCAGCCCACGAGCAGTACTTC; cdr3_aa: CASSVTAAHEQYF
j_call: TRBJ1-1; d_call: -; clone_size: -; v_call: TRBV7-9; cdr3_nt: TGTTCCAGCAGCTTAGGGCAGTTTGAAGCTTTCTTT; cdr3_aa: CSSSLGQFEAFF
j_call: TRBJ1-6; d_call: -; clone_size: -; v_call: TRBV18; cdr3_nt: TGTGCCAGCTCACCAGATTATGGAACGGGGTCACCCCTCCACTTT; cdr3_aa: CASSPDYGTGSPLHF
j_call: TRBJ2-7; d_call: TRBD2; clone_size: -; v_call: TRBV5-1; cdr3_nt: TGCGCCAGCAGTTTGACGACTAGCCGCACCTACGAGCAGTACTTC; cdr3_aa: CASSLTTSRTYEQYF
j_call: TRBJ2-1; d_call: TRBD2; clone_size: -; v_call: TRBV6-6; cdr3_nt: TGTGCCAGCAGCCAATCTAGCGGGGAGCAGTTCTTC; cdr3_aa: CASSQSSGEQFF
j_call: TRBJ2-2; d_call: -; clone_size: -; v_call: TRBV2; cdr3_nt: TGTGCCAGCAGTGAAACTAGTCCGAACACCGGGGAGCTGTTTTTT; cdr3_aa: CASSETSPNTGELFF
j_call: TRBJ2-1; d_call: TRBD2; clone_size: -; v_call: TRBV6-4; cdr3_nt: TGTGCCAGCAGTGACTCGAGTCTAGCGGGGAATGAGCAGTTCTTC; cdr3_aa: CASSDSSLAGNEQFF
j_call: TRBJ2-6; d_call: TRBD2; clone_size: -; v_call: TRBV6-1; cdr3_nt: TGTGCCAGCAGTGAAGAGAGGCTAGCGGGGGTTTTTGCTGGGGCCAACGTCCTGACTTTC; cdr3_aa: CASSEERLAGVFAGANVLTF
j_call: TRBJ1-1; d_call: TRBD1; clone_size: -; v_call: TRBV5-1; cdr3_nt: TGCGCCAGCAGCTTTCGACAGGGGGCCGGGAACACTGAAGCTTTCTTT; cdr3_aa: CASSFRQGAGNTEAFF
j_call: TRBJ2-3; d_call: TRBD2; clone_size: -; v_call: TRBV5-6; cdr3_nt: TGTGCCAGCGGTGGACTAGCCGCAGATACGCAGTATTTT; cdr3_aa: CASGGLAADTQYF
j_call: TRBJ2-1; d_call: TRBD2; clone_size: -; v_call: TRBV7-3; cdr3_nt: TGTGCCAGCAGCTTATTCGGGGGGGCCCGCAATGAGCAGTTCTTC; cdr3_aa: CASSLFGGARNEQFF
j_call: TRBJ1-2; d_call: -; clone_size: -; v_call: TRBV6-6; cdr3_nt: TGTGCCAGCAGTTACGGAGGCTATGGCTACACCTTC; cdr3_aa: CASSYGGYGYTF
j_call: TRBJ1-1; d_call: TRBD1; clone_size: once; v_call: TRBV5-1; cdr3_nt: TGCGCCAGCAGCTTCCGGGACAGGCCGAACACTGAAGCTTTCTTT; cdr3_aa: CASSFRDRPNTEAFF
j_call: TRBJ1-1; d_call: -; clone_size: -; v_call: TRBV9; cdr3_nt: TGTGCCAGCAGCGTAGTGGCCCATAACACTGAAGCTTTCTTT; cdr3_aa: CASSVVAHNTEAFF
j_call: TRBJ2-4; d_call: TRBD1; clone_size: once; v_call: TRBV28; cdr3_nt: TGTGCCAGCAGTTCGGGACAGGGGACAAACATTCAGTACTTC; cdr3_aa: CASSSGQGTNIQYF
j_call: TRBJ2-3; d_call: TRBD2; clone_size: -; v_call: TRBV7-9; cdr3_nt: TGTGCCAGCAGCTCACATCTCGGGGGGGCAAGCACAGATACGCAGTATTTT; cdr3_aa: CASSSHLGGASTDTQYF